The entry that follows covers one TCR beta chain sequence. Antigen unknown. This sample is drawn from a study of Ad26.COV2.S vaccination and SARS-CoV-2 variants. Study summary: The vaccine Ad26.COV2.S was put into the muscle once, or twice with 56 days between. Broader study findings: Breadth measured for non-spike TCRs was similar across vaccine and placebo recipients.

Some clones are missing from TCRdb's copy, which holds only in-frame ones; the method was immunoSEQ multiplex PCR. Of about 480,000 clones listed, approximately 88% were seen once; the top ten hold roughly 13%. The germline gives CDR1 LGHNA, CDR2 YNFKEQ. There are 17 residues in the CDR3. The germline V and J ends were trimmed by 3 bases and 6 bases, with 20 bases remaining between them. The treatment denotes: roughly 18 received Ad26.COV2.S at low or high dose, single or two shots; roughly 5 received placebo; per-sample allocation not given. Sampling was performed 63 days after the first vaccine or placebo injection. An Ad26 vector that expressed Wuhan-strain SARS-CoV-2 spike constituted the vaccine.

Sequenced material: peripheral blood, taken in a trial of Ad26.COV2.S vaccine versus placebo. The TCR sequence derives from a person between 18 and 59 years old who received the Ad26.COV2.S COVID-19 vaccine or a placebo. The chain carries TRBV4-2 and TRBJ2-2; D is perhaps TRBD2 (7 bases). The DNA of the CDR3 is TGTGCCAGCAGCCAGGATGGACTAGACAGGAGAGCCGGGGAGCTGTTTTTT. Its translation: CASSQDGLDRRAGELFF.